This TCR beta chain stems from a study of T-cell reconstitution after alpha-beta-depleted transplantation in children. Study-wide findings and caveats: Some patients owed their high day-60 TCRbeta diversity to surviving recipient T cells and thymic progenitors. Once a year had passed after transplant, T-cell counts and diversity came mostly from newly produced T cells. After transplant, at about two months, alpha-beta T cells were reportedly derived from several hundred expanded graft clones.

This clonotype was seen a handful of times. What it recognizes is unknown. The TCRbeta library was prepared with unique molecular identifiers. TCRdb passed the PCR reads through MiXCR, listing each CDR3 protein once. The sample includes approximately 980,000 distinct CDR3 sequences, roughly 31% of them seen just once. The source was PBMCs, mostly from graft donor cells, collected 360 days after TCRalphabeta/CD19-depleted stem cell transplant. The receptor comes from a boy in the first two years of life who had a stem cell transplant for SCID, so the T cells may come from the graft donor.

Here the CDR3 reads CASSLAQSYGYTF. Written as DNA, the CDR3 is TGTGCCAGCAGCTTAGCACAGTCCTATGGCTACACCTTC. J is TRBJ1-2 and V is TRBV7-2; the D is unclear. CDR1 is SGHTA, CDR2 FQGNSA, per germline. The CDR3 is 13 residues long. V gave up 0 bases and J gave up 4 bases, with 6 bases separating them.